This T cell receptor (beta chain) was identified during a study of T cells in Graves' hyperthyroidism and ophthalmopathy. Study-wide background: Peripheral blood draws took place at initial diagnosis, ahead of any treatment.

This clonotype was counted ten times or more. Its antigen is unknown. Study results and limitations: Blood also showed most of the thyroid clonotypes that were expanded above 0.001.

In making diagnoses, clinical symptoms, serum thyroxine and TRAb, thyroid ultrasound and orbital computed tomography were all used. Isolation of PBMCs was performed on around 9.3 ml fresh peripheral blood. There were TCR beta CDR3 regions amplified from RNA transcripts. HTBI primers were the set used in a first-round RT-PCR of the TCR CDR3. TCRdb reanalysed the multiplex PCR reads using MiXCR and keeps one entry per CDR3 protein. The top ten clones hold less than 15% of a sample with fewer than 500,000 distinct CDR3 sequences, roughly 14% of them seen once. V gave up 1 base and J gave up 4 bases, with 11 bases separating them. The length of the CDR3 is 15 residues.

V usage is TRBV12-3 or TRBV12-4 and J usage is TRBJ2-1, with D hard to call. Sequencing was done on a sample of blood. The TCR sequence derives from a young man with Graves' ophthalmopathy. The chain's CDR3 is CASSLEGYSYNEQFF. The CDR3 DNA is TGTGCCAGCAGTTTAGAGGGATACTCGTACAATGAGCAGTTCTTC.